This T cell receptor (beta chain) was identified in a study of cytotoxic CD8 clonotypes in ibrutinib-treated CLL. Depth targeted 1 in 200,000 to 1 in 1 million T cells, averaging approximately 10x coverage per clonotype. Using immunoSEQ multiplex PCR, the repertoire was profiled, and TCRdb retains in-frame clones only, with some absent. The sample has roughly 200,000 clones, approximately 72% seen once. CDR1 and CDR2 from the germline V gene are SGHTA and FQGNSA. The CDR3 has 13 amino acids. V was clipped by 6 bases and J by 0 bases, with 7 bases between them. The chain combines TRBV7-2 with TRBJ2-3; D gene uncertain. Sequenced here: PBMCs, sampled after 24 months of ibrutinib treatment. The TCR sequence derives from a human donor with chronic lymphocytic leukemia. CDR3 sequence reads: CASRAPSTDTQYF. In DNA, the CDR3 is TGTGCCAGCAGGGCCCCTAGCACAGATACGCAGTATTTT.